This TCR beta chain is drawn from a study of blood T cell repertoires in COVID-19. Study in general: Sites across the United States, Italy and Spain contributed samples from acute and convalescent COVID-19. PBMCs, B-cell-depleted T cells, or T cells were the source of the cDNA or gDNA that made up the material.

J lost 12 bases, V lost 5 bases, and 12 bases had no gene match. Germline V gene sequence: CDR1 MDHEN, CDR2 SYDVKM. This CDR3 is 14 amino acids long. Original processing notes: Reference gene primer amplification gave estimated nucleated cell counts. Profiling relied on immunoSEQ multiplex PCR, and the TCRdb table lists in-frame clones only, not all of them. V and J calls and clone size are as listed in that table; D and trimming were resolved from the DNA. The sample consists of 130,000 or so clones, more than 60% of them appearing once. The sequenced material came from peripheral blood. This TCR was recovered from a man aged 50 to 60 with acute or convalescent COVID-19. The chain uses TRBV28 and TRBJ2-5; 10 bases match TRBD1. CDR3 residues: CASSQPGQGSLEYF. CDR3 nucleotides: TGTGCCAGCAGTCAGCCGGGACAGGGGTCTTTAGAGTACTTC.